The present T cell receptor beta chain was sequenced within a study of T cell repertoires in cytomegalovirus infection. Background on the study: Indications of both CMV infection and matching HLA type were provided by public TCR beta signatures. Study-level points and caveats: CMV carriers having the relevant HLA were flagged by cumulative public TCR beta family frequency. CMV-specific TCR beta clonotypes restricted by HLA-C were the ones dominating the ex vivo response.

TCRdb redid the calling of the reads with MiXCR, one entry per CDR3 protein. In the table there are 200,000 or so distinct CDR3 sequences, 28% of which are singletons. The germline CDR1 and CDR2 sequences are SGHTA and FQGNSA. The trim removed 1 base at V and 0 bases at J, leaving 6 bases unmatched. The CDR3 is 17 residues long. This clonotype was seen ten or more times. As yet, its antigen is unknown. The chain has TRBV7-2 and TRBJ1-3; 7 bases agree with TRBD1. This clonotype was obtained from a human donor in good health (CMV status not recorded). Some clones in this sample may be carry-over from other donors' samples. Sequencing was done on a sample of PBMCs. As DNA, the CDR3 is TGTGCCAGCAGCTTAGTGGGACAGTTCTCCTCTGGAAACACCATATATTTT. Encoded protein: CASSLVGQFSSGNTIYF.